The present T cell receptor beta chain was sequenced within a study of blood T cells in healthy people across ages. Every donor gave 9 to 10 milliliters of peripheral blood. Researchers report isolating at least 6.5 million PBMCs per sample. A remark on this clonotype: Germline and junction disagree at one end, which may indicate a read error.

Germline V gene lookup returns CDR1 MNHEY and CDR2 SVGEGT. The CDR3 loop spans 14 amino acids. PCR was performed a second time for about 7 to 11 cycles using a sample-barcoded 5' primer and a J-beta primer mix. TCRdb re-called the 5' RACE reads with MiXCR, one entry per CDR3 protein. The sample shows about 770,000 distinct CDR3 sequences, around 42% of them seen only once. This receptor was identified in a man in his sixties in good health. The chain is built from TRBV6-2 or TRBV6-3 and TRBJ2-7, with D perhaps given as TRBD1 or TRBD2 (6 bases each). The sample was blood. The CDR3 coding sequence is TGTGCCAGCAGTTACTCCGGGGGCTCCCACGAGCAGTACTTC. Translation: CASSYSGGSHEQYF.